This TCR beta chain was obtained from a study of identical twins. Via MiXCR, TCRdb re-called the 5' RACE reads, giving one row per CDR3 protein. The data show 500,000 to 700,000 distinct CDR3 sequences, with under 8.5% seen just once and around 1.6% held by the top ten. This CDR3 is 14 amino acids long. Germline V gene data show CDR1 as MDHEN and CDR2 as SYDVKM. The ends were cut back, 3 bases at V and 2 bases at J, with 9 bases in the middle. In regard to this clonotype: Just one base apart from a much larger clone, this may be a read error.

These sequences were also reported in another study, on yellow fever vaccine responses in identical twins.

The clonotype originates from a woman between 18 and 29 years old in good health. The sample taken for sequencing was PBMCs. V usage is TRBV28 and J usage is TRBJ2-3; D possibly uses TRBD1 or TRBD2 (5 bases each). The DNA of the CDR3 is TGTGCCAGCAGTTTGGGACGGTTCACAGATACGCAGTATTTT. Protein product: CASSLGRFTDTQYF.